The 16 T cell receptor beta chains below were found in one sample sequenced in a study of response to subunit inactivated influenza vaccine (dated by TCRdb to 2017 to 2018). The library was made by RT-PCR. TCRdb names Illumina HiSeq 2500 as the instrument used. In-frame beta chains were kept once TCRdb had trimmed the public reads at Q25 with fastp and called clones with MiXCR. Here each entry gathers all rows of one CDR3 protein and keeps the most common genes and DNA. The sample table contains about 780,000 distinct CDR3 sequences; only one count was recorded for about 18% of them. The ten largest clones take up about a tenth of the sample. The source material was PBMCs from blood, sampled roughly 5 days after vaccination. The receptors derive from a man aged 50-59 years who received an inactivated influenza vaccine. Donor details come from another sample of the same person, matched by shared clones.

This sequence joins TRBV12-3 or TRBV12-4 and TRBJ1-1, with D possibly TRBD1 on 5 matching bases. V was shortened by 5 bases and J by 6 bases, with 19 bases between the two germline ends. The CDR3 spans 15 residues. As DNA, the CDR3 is TGTGCCAGCAGTCCATACGCTCGGGGGTTGCCTGAAGCTTTCTTT. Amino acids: CASSPYARGLPEAFF.

The CDR3 reads CASSRDQVGEQFF. DNA for the CDR3: TGCGCCAGCAGCCGCGACCAGGTGGGTGAGCAGTTCTTC. V gene TRBV5-1 combines with J gene TRBJ2-1, with D uncertain. CDR3 size: 13 residues. Germline V CDR1 and CDR2: SGHRS, YFSETQ. Between the trimmed V and J ends, which lost 4 bases and 9 bases, there was a span of 14 bases.

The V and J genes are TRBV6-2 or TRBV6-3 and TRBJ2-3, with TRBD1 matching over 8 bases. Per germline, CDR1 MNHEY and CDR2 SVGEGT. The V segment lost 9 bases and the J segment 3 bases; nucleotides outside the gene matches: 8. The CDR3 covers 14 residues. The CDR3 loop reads CASNRGQVTDTQYF. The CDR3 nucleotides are TGTGCCAGTAATAGGGGACAGGTGACAGATACGCAGTATTTT.

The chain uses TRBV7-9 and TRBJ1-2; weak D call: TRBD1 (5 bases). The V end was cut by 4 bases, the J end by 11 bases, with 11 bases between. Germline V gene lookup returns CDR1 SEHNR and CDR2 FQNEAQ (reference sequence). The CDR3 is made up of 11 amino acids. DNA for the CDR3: TGTGCCAGCAGCTCCGGGACCACTTACACCTTC. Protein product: CASSSGTTYTF.

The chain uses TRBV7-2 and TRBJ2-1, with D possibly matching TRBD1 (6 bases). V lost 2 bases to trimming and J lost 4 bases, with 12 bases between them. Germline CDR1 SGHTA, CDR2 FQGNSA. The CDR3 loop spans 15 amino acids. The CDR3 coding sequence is TGTGCCAGCAGCTTACCCGGACAGAGATACAATGAGCAGTTCTTC. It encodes CASSLPGQRYNEQFF.

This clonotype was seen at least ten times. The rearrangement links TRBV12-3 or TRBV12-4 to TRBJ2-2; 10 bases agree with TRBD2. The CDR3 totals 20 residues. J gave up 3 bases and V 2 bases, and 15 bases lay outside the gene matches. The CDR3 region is CASSLRPRFLAGVYTGELFF. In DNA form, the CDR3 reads TGTGCCAGCAGTTTAAGGCCGAGATTCCTAGCGGGAGTGTACACCGGGGAGCTGTTTTTT.

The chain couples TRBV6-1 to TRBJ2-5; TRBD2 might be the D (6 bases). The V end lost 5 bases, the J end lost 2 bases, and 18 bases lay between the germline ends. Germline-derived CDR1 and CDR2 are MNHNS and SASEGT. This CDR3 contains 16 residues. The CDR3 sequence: CASSPEVRDSQETQYF. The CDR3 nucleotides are TGTGCCAGCAGTCCAGAAGTCCGGGACTCTCAAGAGACCCAGTACTTC.

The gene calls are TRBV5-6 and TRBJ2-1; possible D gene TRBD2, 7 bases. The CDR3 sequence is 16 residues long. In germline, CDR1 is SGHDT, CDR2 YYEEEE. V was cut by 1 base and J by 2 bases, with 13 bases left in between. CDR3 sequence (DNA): TGTGCCAGCAGCTTGTTTGCGGGGGCCACCTACAATGAGCAGTTCTTC. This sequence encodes CASSLFAGATYNEQFF.

In nucleotides, the CDR3 is TGTGCCAGCAGCGTCGGGACAGGGGTAGACACCGGGGAGCTGTTTTTT. Amino acid sequence: CASSVGTGVDTGELFF. The V and J genes are TRBV9 and TRBJ2-2; TRBD1 matches 10 bases. Germline V gives CDR1 SGDLS, CDR2 YYNGEE. This CDR3 contains 16 residues. V shed 2 bases, J shed 3 bases, and the junction held 4 bases outside the gene matches.

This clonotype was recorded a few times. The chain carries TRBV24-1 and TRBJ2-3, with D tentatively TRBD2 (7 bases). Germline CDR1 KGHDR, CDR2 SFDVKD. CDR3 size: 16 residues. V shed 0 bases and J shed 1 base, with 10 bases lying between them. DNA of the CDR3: TGTGCCACCAGTGATTTGGGGGGGGCCGGCACAGATACGCAGTATTTT. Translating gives CATSDLGGAGTDTQYF.

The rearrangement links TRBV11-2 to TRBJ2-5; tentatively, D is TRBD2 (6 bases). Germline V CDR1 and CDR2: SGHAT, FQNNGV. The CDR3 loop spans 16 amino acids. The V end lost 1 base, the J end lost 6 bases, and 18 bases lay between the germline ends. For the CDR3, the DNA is TGTGCCAGCAGCTTAGGGGGGGTCTCCCGAAGTAAGACCCAGTACTTC. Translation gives CASSLGGVSRSKTQYF.

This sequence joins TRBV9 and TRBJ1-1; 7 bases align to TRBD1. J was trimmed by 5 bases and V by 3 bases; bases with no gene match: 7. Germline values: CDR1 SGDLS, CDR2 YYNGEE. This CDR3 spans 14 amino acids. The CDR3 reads CASSEGQSGTEAFF. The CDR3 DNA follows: TGTGCCAGCAGCGAGGGACAGTCCGGTACTGAAGCTTTCTTT.

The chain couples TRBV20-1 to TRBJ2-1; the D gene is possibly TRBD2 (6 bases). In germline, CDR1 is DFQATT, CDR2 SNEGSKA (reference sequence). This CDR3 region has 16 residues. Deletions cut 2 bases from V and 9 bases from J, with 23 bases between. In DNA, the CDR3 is TGCAGTGCTAGAACTCGACTAGGCCGCGGGGAAGGTGAGCAGTTCTTC. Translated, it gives CSARTRLGRGEGEQFF.

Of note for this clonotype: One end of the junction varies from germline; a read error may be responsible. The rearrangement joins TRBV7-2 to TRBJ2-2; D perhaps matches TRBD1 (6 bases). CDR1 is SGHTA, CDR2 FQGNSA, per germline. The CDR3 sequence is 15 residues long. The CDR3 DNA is TGTGCCAGCAGCTTAAGTCAGGGGAACACCGGGGAACTGTTTTTT. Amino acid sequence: CASSLSQGNTGELFF.

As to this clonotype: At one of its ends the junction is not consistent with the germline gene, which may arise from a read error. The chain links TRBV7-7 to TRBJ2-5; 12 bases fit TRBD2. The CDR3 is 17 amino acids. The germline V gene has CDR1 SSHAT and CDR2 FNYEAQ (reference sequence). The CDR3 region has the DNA TGTGCTAGCAGCTTAGCGCTAGCGGGGGGGGCCTCGGAGACCCAGTACTTC. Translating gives CASSLALAGGASETQYF. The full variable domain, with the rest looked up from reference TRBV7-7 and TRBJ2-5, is GAGVSQSPRYKVTKRGQDVTLRCDPISSHATLYWYQQALGQGPEFLTYFNYEAQPDKSGLPSDRFSAERPEGSISTLTIQRTEQRDSAMYRCASSLALAGGASETQYFGPGTRLLVL.

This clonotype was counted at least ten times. DNA for the CDR3: TGTGCCAGCAGCACGGGACAGGGGAACACAGATACGCAGTATTTT. Translated, it gives CASSTGQGNTDTQYF. The chain employs TRBV12-3 or TRBV12-4 and TRBJ2-3; TRBD1 matches at 10 bases. V dropped 6 bases and J dropped 2; count of bases not matched to a gene: 5. The CDR3 loop spans 15 amino acids.